The rows below give T cell receptor beta chains drawn from one sample of a study of T cell repertoires in cytomegalovirus infection. Via MiXCR, TCRdb re-called the reads, giving one row per CDR3 protein. The sample contains around 320,000 distinct CDR3 sequences, over 7.5% of which appear only once. Sequences were obtained from PBMCs. The receptors here all came from a human donor in good health (CMV status not recorded). Some clones in this sample may be carry-over from other donors' samples. CDR3s include the opening cysteine and the closing phenylalanine or tryptophan. Fields, in order: clone size, J gene, D gene, V gene, CDR3 protein, CDR3 DNA. The D gene is left open where the match is weak. Only some rows state a clone size, as once, few, many or a class for expanded clones.

many,TRBJ2-2,TRBD1,TRBV7-2,CASSFGQANTGELFF,TGTGCCAGCAGCTTCGGACAGGCGAACACCGGGGAGCTGTTTTTT
few,TRBJ1-6,-,TRBV27,CASSLFQPTGPNSPLHF,TGTGCCAGCAGTTTGTTCCAACCAACAGGGCCTAATTCACCCCTCCACTTT
many,TRBJ2-1,-,TRBV7-8,CASSQLRGRSSYNEQFF,TGTGCCAGCAGCCAGCTTAGGGGGAGGAGCTCCTACAATGAGCAGTTCTTC
many,TRBJ2-1,-,TRBV7-2,CASSLAVARKNNEQFF,TGTGCCAGCAGCTTAGCGGTAGCGAGGAAGAACAATGAGCAGTTCTTC
few,TRBJ2-7,-,TRBV27,CASRQGGKGYEQYF,TGTGCCAGCAGGCAGGGGGGTAAGGGGTACGAGCAGTACTTC
few,TRBJ2-1,-,TRBV7-3,CASSPGGRGMYNEQFF,TGTGCCAGCAGCCCAGGCGGCCGCGGGATGTACAATGAGCAGTTCTTC
many,TRBJ2-1,TRBD1,TRBV7-2,CASSLARGTYNEQFF,TGTGCCAGCAGCTTAGCCAGGGGGACATACAATGAGCAGTTCTTC
-,TRBJ2-2,-,TRBV7-2,CASSLVWSSLTGELFF,TGTGCCAGCAGCTTAGTTTGGTCTAGCCTTACCGGGGAGCTGTTTTTT
many,TRBJ2-5,-,TRBV7-2,CASSLVARETQYF,TGTGCCAGCAGCTTAGTAGCAAGAGAGACCCAGTACTTC
many,TRBJ1-4,-,TRBV7-2,CASSGSGGAQKLFF,TGTGCCAGCAGCGGGTCGGGGGGGGCGCAAAAACTGTTTTTT
-,TRBJ2-1,TRBD2,TRBV7-3,CASSPYLGTSGRAQDEQFF,TGTGCCAGCAGCCCCTACCTCGGGACTAGCGGGAGGGCCCAGGATGAGCAGTTCTTC